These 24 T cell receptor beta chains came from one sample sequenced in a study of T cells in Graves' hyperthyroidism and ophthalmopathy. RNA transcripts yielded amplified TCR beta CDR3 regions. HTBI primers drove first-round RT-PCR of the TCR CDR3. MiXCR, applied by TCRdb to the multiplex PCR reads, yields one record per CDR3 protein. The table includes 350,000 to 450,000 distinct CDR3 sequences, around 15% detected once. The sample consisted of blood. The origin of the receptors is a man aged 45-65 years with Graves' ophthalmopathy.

CDR3 in DNA: TGCAGTGCCCCACGCGTGAGGACCTATGACACAGATACGCAGTATTTT. This encodes CSAPRVRTYDTDTQYF. The chain employs TRBV20-1 and TRBJ2-3; D is unresolved. Germline V CDR1 and CDR2: DFQATT, SNEGSKA (reference sequence). Trimming removed 6 bases from V and 2 bases from J, with 21 bases in between. The CDR3 covers 16 residues.

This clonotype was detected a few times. CDR3 DNA sequence: TGCGCCAGCAGCCAGAGGAGTAGCGACACCTACAATGAGCAGTTCTTC. It is translated as CASSQRSSDTYNEQFF. This chain joins TRBV4-1 and TRBJ2-1; possibly TRBD2 for D (5 bases). CDR1 MGHRA and CDR2 YSYEKL come from the germline V gene. There are 16 residues in the CDR3. Trimming left V 3 bases short and J 2 bases short, with 14 bases between.

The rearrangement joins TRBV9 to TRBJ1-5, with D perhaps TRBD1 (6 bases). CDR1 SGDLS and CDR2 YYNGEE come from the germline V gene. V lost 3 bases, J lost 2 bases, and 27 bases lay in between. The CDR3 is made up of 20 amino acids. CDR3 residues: CASSAVPGHRGGDRNQPQHF. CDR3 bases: TGTGCCAGCAGCGCCGTCCCGGGACACCGGGGCGGTGATCGCAATCAGCCCCAGCATTTT.

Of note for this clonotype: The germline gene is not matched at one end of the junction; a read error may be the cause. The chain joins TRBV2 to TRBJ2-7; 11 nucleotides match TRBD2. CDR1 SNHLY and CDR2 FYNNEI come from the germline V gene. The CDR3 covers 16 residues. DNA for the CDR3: TGTGCCAAAATGGGACTAGCGGAGGGCGAGACCTACGGGCAGTACTTC. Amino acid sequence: CAKMGLAEGETYGQYF.

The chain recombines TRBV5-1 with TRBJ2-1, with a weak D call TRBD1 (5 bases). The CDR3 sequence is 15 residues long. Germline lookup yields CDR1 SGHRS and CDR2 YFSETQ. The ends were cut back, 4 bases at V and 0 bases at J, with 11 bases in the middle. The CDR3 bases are TGCGCCAGCAGCCACGGACAAGGCTCCTACAATGAGCAGTTCTTC. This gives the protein CASSHGQGSYNEQFF. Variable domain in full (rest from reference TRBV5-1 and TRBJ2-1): KAGVTQTPRYLIKTRGQQVTLSCSPISGHRSVSWYQQTPGQGLQFLFEYFSETQRNKGNFPGRFSGRQFSNSRSEMNVSTLELGDSALYLCASSHGQGSYNEQFFGPGTRLTVL.

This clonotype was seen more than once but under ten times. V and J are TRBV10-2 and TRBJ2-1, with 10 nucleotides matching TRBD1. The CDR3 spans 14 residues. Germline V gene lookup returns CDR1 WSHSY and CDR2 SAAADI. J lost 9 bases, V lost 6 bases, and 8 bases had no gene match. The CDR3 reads CASRTGTGAPEQFF. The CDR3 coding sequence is TGCGCCAGCAGGACCGGGACAGGGGCCCCTGAGCAGTTCTTC.

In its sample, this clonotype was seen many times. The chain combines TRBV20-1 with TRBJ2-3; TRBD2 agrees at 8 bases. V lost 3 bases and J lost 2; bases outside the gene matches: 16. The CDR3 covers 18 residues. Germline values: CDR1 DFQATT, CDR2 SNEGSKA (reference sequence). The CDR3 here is CSASGPLADQINTDTQYF. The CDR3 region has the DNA TGCAGTGCTAGTGGGCCACTAGCGGATCAGATAAACACAGATACGCAGTATTTT.

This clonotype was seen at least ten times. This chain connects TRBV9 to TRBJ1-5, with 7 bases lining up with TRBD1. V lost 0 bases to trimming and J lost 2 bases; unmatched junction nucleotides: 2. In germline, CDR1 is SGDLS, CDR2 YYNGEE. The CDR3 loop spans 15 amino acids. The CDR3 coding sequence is TGTGCCAGCAGCGTAGGACAGGGAGGCAATCAGCCCCAGCATTTT. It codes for CASSVGQGGNQPQHF.

CDR3 in amino acids: CASSTTAGTFAEQYF. The CDR3 DNA follows: TGTGCCAGCAGTACAACCGCAGGGACTTTTGCCGAGCAGTACTTC. V usage is TRBV6-1 and J usage is TRBJ2-7, with D possibly matching TRBD2 (6 bases). CDR3 length: 15 amino acids. Trimming stripped 5 bases from V and 6 bases from J, with 20 bases between. Germline loops: CDR1 MNHNS, CDR2 SASEGT.

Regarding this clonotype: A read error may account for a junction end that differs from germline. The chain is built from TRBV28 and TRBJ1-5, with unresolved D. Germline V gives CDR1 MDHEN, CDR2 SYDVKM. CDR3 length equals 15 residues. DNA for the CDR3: TGTGCCAGCAGTTTTCGGCAGCATAGCAATCAGTCCCAGCATTTT. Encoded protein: CASSFRQHSNQSQHF. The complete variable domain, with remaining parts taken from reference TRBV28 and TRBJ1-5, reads DVKVTQSSRYLVKRTGEKVFLECVQDMDHENMFWYRQDPGLGLRLIYFSYDVKMKEKGDIPEGYSVSREKKERFSLILESASTNQTSMYLCASSFRQHSNQSQHFGDGTRLSIL.

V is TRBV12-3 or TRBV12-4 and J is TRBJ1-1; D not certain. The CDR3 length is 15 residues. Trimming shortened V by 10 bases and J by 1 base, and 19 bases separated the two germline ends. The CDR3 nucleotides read TGTGCCACCACCCAAAGGTGGGCAGAGAACACTGAAGCTTTCTTT. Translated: CATTQRWAENTEAFF.

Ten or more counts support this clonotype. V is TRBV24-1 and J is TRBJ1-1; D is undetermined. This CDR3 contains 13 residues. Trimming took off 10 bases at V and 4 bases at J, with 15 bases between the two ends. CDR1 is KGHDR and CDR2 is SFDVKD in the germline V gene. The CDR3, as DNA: TGTGCCACGGGCAGTGGGGTTTTCACTGAAGCTTTCTTT. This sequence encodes CATGSGVFTEAFF.

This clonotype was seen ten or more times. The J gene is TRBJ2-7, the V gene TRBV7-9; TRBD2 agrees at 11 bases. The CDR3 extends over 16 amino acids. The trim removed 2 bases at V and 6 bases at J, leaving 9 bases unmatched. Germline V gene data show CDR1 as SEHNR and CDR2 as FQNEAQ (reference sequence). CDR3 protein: CASSLTFGLAGGEQYF. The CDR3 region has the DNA TGTGCCAGCAGCTTAACGTTTGGCCTAGCGGGAGGCGAGCAGTACTTC.

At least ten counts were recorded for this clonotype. DNA for the CDR3: TGTGCCAGCAGCCAAGCCGGACAGGGCGGCAATCAGCCCCAGCATTTT. Residues: CASSQAGQGGNQPQHF. J is TRBJ1-5 and V is TRBV3-1; 8 bases agree with TRBD1. V lost 1 base and J lost 2; bases outside the gene matches: 4. Germline values: CDR1 LGHDT, CDR2 YNNKEL (reference sequence). The CDR3 loop spans 16 amino acids.

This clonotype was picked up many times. CDR3 region: CASSQRSSGSPAKYEQYF. CDR3 DNA sequence: TGTGCCAGCAGCCAAAGGTCTAGCGGGAGCCCGGCGAAATACGAGCAGTACTTC. The chain links TRBV7-8 to TRBJ2-7; the match to TRBD2 covers 10 bases. Germline V gene sequence: CDR1 SGHVS, CDR2 FQNEAQ. The CDR3 has 18 amino acids. With 5 bases clipped from V and 4 bases from J, the junction kept 17 bases outside the gene matches.

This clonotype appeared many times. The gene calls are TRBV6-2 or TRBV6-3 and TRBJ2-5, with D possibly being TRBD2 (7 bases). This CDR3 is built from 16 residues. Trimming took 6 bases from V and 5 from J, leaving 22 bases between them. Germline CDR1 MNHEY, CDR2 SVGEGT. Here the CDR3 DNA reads TGTGCCAGCAGCAGAGGGGGGGCGGGAGAGTATGAGACCCAGTACTTC. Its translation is CASSRGGAGEYETQYF.

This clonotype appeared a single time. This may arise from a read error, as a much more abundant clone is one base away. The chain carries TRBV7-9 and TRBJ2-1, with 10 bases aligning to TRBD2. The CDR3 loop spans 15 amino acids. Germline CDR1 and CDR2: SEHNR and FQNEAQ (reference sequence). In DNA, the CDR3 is TGTGCCAGCAGCGCAAGCGGGAGGGATTACAATGATCAGTTCTTC. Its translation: CASSASGRDYNDQFF.

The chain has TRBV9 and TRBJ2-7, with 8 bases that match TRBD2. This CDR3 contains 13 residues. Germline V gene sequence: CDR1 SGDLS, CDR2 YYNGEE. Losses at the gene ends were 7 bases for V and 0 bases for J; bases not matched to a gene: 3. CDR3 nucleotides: TGTGCCAGCGGTAGCGGGGCCTCCTACGAGCAGTACTTC. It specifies CASGSGASYEQYF.

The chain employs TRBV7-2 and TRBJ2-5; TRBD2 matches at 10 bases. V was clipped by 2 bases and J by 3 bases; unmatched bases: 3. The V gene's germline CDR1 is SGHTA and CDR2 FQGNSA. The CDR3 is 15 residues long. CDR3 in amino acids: CASSLRTSGKETQYF. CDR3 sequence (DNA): TGTGCCAGCAGCTTACGGACTAGCGGAAAAGAGACCCAGTACTTC. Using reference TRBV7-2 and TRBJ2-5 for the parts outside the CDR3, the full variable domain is GAGVSQSPSNKVTEKGKDVELRCDPISGHTALYWYRQSLGQGLEFLIYFQGNSAPDKSGLPSDRFSAERTGGSVSTLTIQRTQQEDSAVYLCASSLRTSGKETQYFGPGTRLLVL.

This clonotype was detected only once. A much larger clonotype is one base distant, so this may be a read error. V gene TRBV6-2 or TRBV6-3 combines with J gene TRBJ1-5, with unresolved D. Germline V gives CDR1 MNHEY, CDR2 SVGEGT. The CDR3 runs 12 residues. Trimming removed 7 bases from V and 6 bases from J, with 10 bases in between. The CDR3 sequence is CASTALVQPQHF. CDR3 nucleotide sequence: TGTGCCAGCACTGCCCTAGTTCAGCCCCAGCATTTT.

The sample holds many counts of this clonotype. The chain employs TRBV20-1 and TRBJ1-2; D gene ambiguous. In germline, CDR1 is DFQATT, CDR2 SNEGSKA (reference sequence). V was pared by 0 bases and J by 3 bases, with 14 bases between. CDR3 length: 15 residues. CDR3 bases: TGCAGTGCTAGAGATTTCATTACAGTGGACTATGGCTACACCTTC. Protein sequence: CSARDFITVDYGYTF.

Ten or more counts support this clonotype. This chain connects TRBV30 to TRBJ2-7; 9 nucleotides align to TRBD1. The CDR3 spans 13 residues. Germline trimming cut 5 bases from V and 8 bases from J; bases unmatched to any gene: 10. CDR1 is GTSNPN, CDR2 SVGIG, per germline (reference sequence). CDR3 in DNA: TGTGCCTGGGGAAAACCGGGACAGGGAAAGCAGTACTTC. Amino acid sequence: CAWGKPGQGKQYF.

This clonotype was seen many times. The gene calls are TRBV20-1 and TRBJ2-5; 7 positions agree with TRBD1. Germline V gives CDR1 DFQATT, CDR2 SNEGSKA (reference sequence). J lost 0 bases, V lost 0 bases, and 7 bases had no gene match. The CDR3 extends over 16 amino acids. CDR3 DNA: TGCAGTGCTAGAGATCCGCTCACAGGGGACCAAGAGACCCAGTACTTC. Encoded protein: CSARDPLTGDQETQYF.

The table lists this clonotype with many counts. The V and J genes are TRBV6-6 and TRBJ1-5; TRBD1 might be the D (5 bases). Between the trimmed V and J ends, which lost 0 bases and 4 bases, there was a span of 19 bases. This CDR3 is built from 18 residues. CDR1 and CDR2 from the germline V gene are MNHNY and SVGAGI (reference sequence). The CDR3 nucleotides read TGTGCCAGCAGTTACTCTTGGCAGGGAGGGGTCCCTAATCAGCCCCAGCATTTT. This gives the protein CASSYSWQGGVPNQPQHF.